Shown below are 10 T cell receptor beta chains from a single sample sequenced in a study of T cell repertoires in cytomegalovirus infection. TCRdb passed the reads through MiXCR, listing each CDR3 protein once. The sample shows about 100,000 distinct CDR3 sequences, approximately 45% of them seen only once. What these receptors recognize is not known. The specimen comprised CD8+ T cells from cultured PBMCs, sampled from culture after CMV antigen stimulation. All receptors come from a human donor in good health (CMV status not recorded). Some clones in this sample may be carry-over from other donors' samples.

The chain uses TRBV29-1 and TRBJ2-1, with D uncertain. This CDR3 comprises 12 residues. V was trimmed by 1 base and J by 4 bases, leaving 5 bases between them. Germline V lookup: CDR1 SQVTM, CDR2 ANQGSEA. CDR3 protein: CSVEARYNEQFF. CDR3 nucleotides: TGCAGCGTTGAAGCTCGGTACAATGAGCAGTTCTTC.

CDR3 in DNA: TGTGCCAGCAGCCCAGGACAGGGGCCTAATCAGCCCCAGCATTTT. Translating gives CASSPGQGPNQPQHF. The V and J genes are TRBV6-2 or TRBV6-3 and TRBJ1-5; 9 bases line up with TRBD1. The CDR3 is 15 amino acids. J gave up 4 bases and V 6 bases, and 7 bases lay outside the gene matches. Germline V gene data show CDR1 as MNHEY and CDR2 as SVGEGT.

This clonotype has only a few counts. The V call is TRBV27, the J call TRBJ2-7, with D perhaps TRBD1 or TRBD2 (6 bases each). Trimming stripped 8 bases from V and 0 bases from J, with 11 bases between. CDR3 length: 13 residues. The germline gives CDR1 MNHEY, CDR2 SMNVEV (reference sequence). The CDR3 coding sequence is TGTGCCAGCGCTTCGGGGGCCTCCTACGAGCAGTACTTC. Protein sequence: CASASGASYEQYF.

This clonotype was counted a few times. V and J are TRBV7-6 and TRBJ2-1; D remains unclear. Germline-derived CDR1 and CDR2 are SGHVS and FNYEAQ. V dropped 8 bases and J dropped 3 bases, with 11 bases sitting between them. The CDR3 loop spans 13 amino acids. The DNA of the CDR3 is TGTGCCAGCGCAGACTCTGACTACAATGAGCAGTTCTTC. This translates into CASADSDYNEQFF. Together with reference TRBV7-6 and TRBJ2-1, the CDR3 gives the full variable domain: GAGVSQSPRYKVTKRGQDVALRCDPISGHVSLYWYRQALGQGPEFLTYFNYEAQQDKSGLPNDRFSAERPEGSISTLTIQRTEQRDSAMYRCASADSDYNEQFFGPGTRLTVL.

The gene calls are TRBV11-3 and TRBJ1-2; D is unclear. Trimming removed 7 bases at V and 0 bases at J, with 12 bases between. The germline V gene encodes CDR1 SGHNT and CDR2 YENEEA. CDR3 length: 14 amino acids. CDR3 region: CASIIRGANYGYTF. CDR3 nucleotides: TGTGCCAGCATCATCCGCGGAGCTAACTATGGCTACACCTTC.

The chain carries TRBV20-1 and TRBJ2-7; D unresolved. CDR1 is DFQATT, CDR2 SNEGSKA, per germline (reference sequence). This CDR3 has 12 amino acids. V lost 3 bases, J lost 2 bases, and 8 bases lay in between. In DNA form, the CDR3 reads TGCAGTGCTAGGGCGGCAGCCTACGAGCAGTACTTC. Amino acid sequence: CSARAAAYEQYF.

The rearrangement uses TRBV7-6 and TRBJ2-1; D may be TRBD1 or TRBD2 (5 bases each). In germline, CDR1 is SGHVS, CDR2 FNYEAQ. The CDR3 is 18 amino acids. V lost 3 bases to trimming and J lost 2 bases, with 20 bases between them. Here the CDR3 DNA reads TGTGCCAGCAGCTTTCCGAGGGGAACTCAGACAGCCTACAATGAGCAGTTCTTC. Protein product: CASSFPRGTQTAYNEQFF. Together with reference TRBV7-6 and TRBJ2-1, the CDR3 gives the full variable domain: GAGVSQSPRYKVTKRGQDVALRCDPISGHVSLYWYRQALGQGPEFLTYFNYEAQQDKSGLPNDRFSAERPEGSISTLTIQRTEQRDSAMYRCASSFPRGTQTAYNEQFFGPGTRLTVL.

This chain uses TRBV7-3 with TRBJ2-3, with a tentative D call TRBD1 (6 bases). CDR3 length: 14 amino acids. Looked up from germline, CDR1 is SGHTA and CDR2 is FQGTGA. Trimming stripped 2 bases from V and 5 bases from J, with 11 bases between. The CDR3 loop is CASSLLTGRDTQYF. The CDR3 DNA follows: TGTGCCAGCAGCTTATTAACAGGGCGAGATACGCAGTATTTT. Complete variable domain (other parts from reference TRBV7-3 and TRBJ2-3): GAGVSQTPSNKVTEKGKYVELRCDPISGHTALYWYRQSLGQGPEFLIYFQGTGAADDSGLPNDRFFAVRPEGSVSTLKIQRTERGDSAVYLCASSLLTGRDTQYFGPGTRLTVL.

V and J are TRBV4-1 and TRBJ2-2; D unresolved. Germline V lookup: CDR1 MGHRA, CDR2 YSYEKL. CDR3 length equals 13 residues. V dropped 3 bases and J dropped 4 bases, with 6 bases sitting between them. The CDR3 DNA sequence: TGCGCCAGCAGCCACCCTAGCACCGGGGAGCTGTTTTTT. As protein: CASSHPSTGELFF.

This clonotype was picked up a small number of times. V gene TRBV12-3 or TRBV12-4 combines with J gene TRBJ2-5; 11 bases fit TRBD2. The CDR3 contains 16 residues. V lost 2 bases, J lost 0 bases, and 2 bases stayed unmatched. CDR3 DNA sequence: TGTGCCAGCAGTTTAATGGGACTAGCGGACCAAGAGACCCAGTACTTC. Amino acid sequence: CASSLMGLADQETQYF.